The source of this T cell receptor beta chain is a study of identical twins. TCRdb re-called the 5' RACE reads with MiXCR, one entry per CDR3 protein. This table has about 500,000 distinct CDR3 sequences, about 13% appearing once. Looked up from germline, CDR1 is LGHNA and CDR2 is YSLEER. The CDR3 consists of 14 residues. Trimming left V 1 base short and J 1 base short, with 7 bases between. The same data also went into a second study, on yellow fever vaccine responses in identical twins.

The rearrangement uses TRBV4-3 and TRBJ1-1; perhaps TRBD1 as D (5 bases). The source of this sequence is a woman aged 18-29 years in good health. The source material was CD4+ T cells sorted from blood. The CDR3 spells CASSQGQPNTEAFF. The CDR3 DNA reads as TGCGCCAGCAGCCAAGGACAGCCGAACACTGAAGCTTTCTTT.